These 20 T cell receptor beta chains share one sample of origin, sequenced in a study of cytomegalovirus exposure and HLA in healthy donors. The PCR had 60 Vbeta and 13 Jbeta primers. Sequencing was performed with immunoSEQ multiplex PCR; in TCRdb, only in-frame clones are kept and a portion is missing. The repertoire includes roughly 88,000 clones, 69% of them detected once, and 2.5% to 3% sits in the top ten. Source material: PBMCs. The receptors were sampled from a man over 45 in good health and CMV-seronegative.

The chain combines TRBV6-5 with TRBJ1-2; tentative D call: TRBD1 (6 bases). Germline-derived CDR1 and CDR2 are MNHEY and SVGAGI. Trimming stripped 6 bases from V and 5 bases from J, with 16 bases between. This CDR3 spans 14 amino acids. DNA for the CDR3: TGTGCCAGCAGCCCCACCCGACAGGTATATGGCTACACCTTC. This encodes CASSPTRQVYGYTF.

The chain recombines TRBV6-5 with TRBJ2-3; 7 bases fit TRBD1. J lost 5 bases, V lost 10 bases, and 15 bases had no gene match. This CDR3 spans 15 amino acids. CDR1 and CDR2 from the germline V gene are MNHEY and SVGAGI. The DNA of the CDR3 is TGTGCCACCACCCCTCTGGGCAGGGGGAGAGATACGCAGTATTTT. Its translation is CATTPLGRGRDTQYF.

The chain joins TRBV4-1 to TRBJ1-2; 10 bases map to TRBD1. This CDR3 has 14 amino acids. V was clipped by 2 bases and J by 14 bases; unmatched bases: 11. Germline V gene data show CDR1 as MGHRA and CDR2 as YSYEKL. CDR3: CASSQRKEDRGDTF. The CDR3 region has the DNA TGCGCCAGCAGCCAAAGGAAAGAGGACAGGGGGGATACCTTC.

This clone was counted only a few times. This chain joins TRBV2 and TRBJ2-3; 9 positions agree with TRBD2. The CDR3 runs 16 residues. J lost 4 bases, V lost 6 bases, and 11 bases had no gene match. CDR1 is SNHLY and CDR2 is FYNNEI in the germline V gene. DNA of the CDR3: TGTGCCAGCAGGCTACTAGCGGGCCCGGGCCCAGATACGCAGTATTTT. This gives the protein CASRLLAGPGPDTQYF.

This clone was seen once. In nucleotides, the CDR3 is TGTGCCAGCAGTTACCTCAGGACAGGGGGCGGCTACACCTTC. Its protein product is CASSYLRTGGGYTF. This chain joins TRBV6-5 and TRBJ1-2; 11 bases agree with TRBD1. After removal of 2 bases from V and 8 bases from J, the junction contained 4 bases not matched to a gene. The CDR3 is 14 residues long. CDR1 is MNHEY, CDR2 SVGAGI, per germline.

This clone was recorded a few times. J is TRBJ2-2 and V is TRBV4-1; 7 bases fit TRBD2. V was clipped by 7 bases and J by 2 bases; unmatched bases: 4. The germline CDR1 and CDR2 sequences are MGHRA and YSYEKL. The CDR3 sequence is 14 residues long. CDR3 nucleotides: TGCGCCAGCACGGGGAGGGTTAACACCGGGGAGCTGTTTTTT. As protein: CASTGRVNTGELFF.

The chain has TRBV5-1 and TRBJ2-1, with D maybe TRBD2 (6 bases). V lost 4 bases and J 3 bases, leaving 14 bases between the germline ends. The V gene's germline CDR1 is SGHRS and CDR2 YFSETQ. This CDR3 region has 15 residues. The DNA for the CDR3 is TGCGCCAGCAGCCCCCGGAGTAGCGGCTACAATGAGCAGTTCTTC. It yields the protein CASSPRSSGYNEQFF.

This chain links TRBV4-1 with TRBJ2-7; no clear D. The CDR3 has 14 residues. The germline V and J ends were trimmed by 1 base and 4 bases, with 11 bases remaining between them. The V gene's germline CDR1 is MGHRA and CDR2 YSYEKL. The CDR3 coding sequence is TGCGCCAGCAGCCAAGCCGAAATGAGTTACGAGCAGTACTTC. Translation gives CASSQAEMSYEQYF.

The chain links TRBV30 to TRBJ2-1; D gene uncertain. CDR1 is GTSNPN and CDR2 is SVGIG in the germline V gene (reference sequence). The CDR3 consists of 14 residues. V gave up 7 bases and J gave up 0 bases, with 13 bases separating them. The CDR3: CASRPHSSYNEQFF. CDR3 sequence (DNA): TGTGCCTCACGCCCCCACAGCTCCTACAATGAGCAGTTCTTC.

This clone showed up just a few times. One junction end does not reproduce the germline sequence, and a read error may be involved. The chain joins TRBV6-4 to TRBJ2-3; D possibly corresponds to TRBD2 (5 bases). The CDR3 consists of 15 residues. Germline V gene lookup returns CDR1 MRHNA and CDR2 SNTAGT. The CDR3 reads CASTDSLEGADTQYF. As DNA, the CDR3 is TGTGCCAGCACTGACTCACTAGAGGGAGCAGATACGCAGTATTTT.

V gene TRBV7-9 combines with J gene TRBJ2-5; D is unclear. CDR3 size: 14 residues. Germline V CDR1 and CDR2: SEHNR, FQNEAQ (reference sequence). V was pared by 0 bases and J by 5 bases, with 10 bases between. The CDR3 is CASSLASFPETQYF. The CDR3 DNA sequence: TGTGCCAGCAGCTTAGCGTCCTTCCCGGAGACCCAGTACTTC.

The CDR3 sequence is CATSRDRGLGTSGSTDTQYF. CDR3 nucleotides: TGTGCCACCAGCAGAGATCGGGGACTCGGCACTAGCGGAAGCACAGATACGCAGTATTTT. The gene calls are TRBV15 and TRBJ2-3, with 8 bases identical to TRBD2. CDR1 LNHNV and CDR2 YYDKDF come from the germline V gene (reference sequence). The CDR3 runs to 20 residues. J was trimmed by 0 bases and V by 0 bases; bases with no gene match: 14.

The rearrangement joins TRBV4-3 to TRBJ1-1, with a tentative D call TRBD1 (6 bases). The CDR3 length is 12 residues. The germline V gene has CDR1 LGHNA and CDR2 YSLEER. V gave up 3 bases and J gave up 11 bases, with 13 bases separating them. CDR3 nucleotides: TGCGCCAGCAGCCATGAGGGGGGGAAGGCTTTCTTT. Its protein is CASSHEGGKAFF.

V is TRBV15 and J is TRBJ1-2; 9 bases match TRBD1. With V trimmed by 3 bases and J by 8 bases, 16 bases remained unmatched. This CDR3 contains 17 residues. The germline V gene has CDR1 LNHNV and CDR2 YYDKDF (reference sequence). The CDR3 loop is CATSSDSSTGGLLGYTF. The CDR3, as DNA: TGTGCCACCAGCAGTGACAGTTCGACAGGGGGACTGCTCGGCTACACCTTC.

The rearrangement joins TRBV15 to TRBJ2-7; 7 bases match TRBD2. Germline V gene lookup returns CDR1 LNHNV and CDR2 YYDKDF (reference sequence). V gave up 0 bases and J gave up 1 base; unmatched junction bases: 3. This CDR3 has 15 amino acids. Here the CDR3 DNA reads TGTGCCACCAGCAGAGAGCGGGGGTCTTCCTACGAGCAGTACTTC. Amino acid sequence: CATSRERGSSYEQYF.

Written as DNA, the CDR3 is TGTGCCAGCAGCGTAGGTAGCGGGGGCTACGAGCAGTACTTC. Its translation: CASSVGSGGYEQYF. The chain joins TRBV9 to TRBJ2-7; TRBD2 aligns across 9 bases. CDR1 is SGDLS and CDR2 is YYNGEE in the germline V gene. This CDR3 has 14 residues. With V trimmed by 0 bases and J by 3 bases, 1 base remained unmatched.

This sequence joins TRBV2 and TRBJ2-5, with D possibly matching TRBD2 (6 bases). The CDR3 extends over 12 amino acids. Germline assignment: CDR1 SNHLY and CDR2 FYNNEI. V shed 6 bases and J shed 4 bases, with 9 bases lying between them. In DNA form, the CDR3 reads TGTGCCAGCAGGGGGGACTCAGAGACCCAGTACTTC. This sequence encodes CASRGDSETQYF.

The rearrangement links TRBV15 to TRBJ1-5; perhaps TRBD1 as D (5 bases). This CDR3 has 14 residues. Deletions cut 7 bases from V and 3 bases from J, with 13 bases between. Germline values: CDR1 LNHNV, CDR2 YYDKDF (reference sequence). CDR3 DNA: TGTGCCACCAAAGCCCCAGGGTTCAATCAGCCCCAGCATTTT. This codes for CATKAPGFNQPQHF.

The chain couples TRBV6-6 to TRBJ2-2; tentatively, D is TRBD2 (5 bases). The CDR3 totals 15 residues. Germline CDR1 reads MNHNY; CDR2 reads SVGAGI (reference sequence). Trimming removed 10 bases at V and 6 bases at J, with 21 bases between. The CDR3 loop is CAISPGPRGSGELFF. As DNA, the CDR3 is TGTGCCATCTCTCCGGGTCCCCGGGGATCCGGGGAGCTGTTTTTT.

The V call is TRBV30, the J call TRBJ1-5; the match to TRBD1 covers 7 bases. Germline V gene sequence: CDR1 GTSNPN, CDR2 SVGIG (reference sequence). The trim removed 0 bases at V and 6 bases at J, leaving 5 bases unmatched. The CDR3 is made up of 14 amino acids. For the CDR3, the DNA is TGTGCCTGGAGTGTACTGACAGGGAGTCAGCCCCAGCATTTT. Translation: CAWSVLTGSQPQHF.